The entry below gives a single TCR beta chain sequence along with its context. Followed over time, Seattle patients had been enrolled while infection was active. This record comes from a study of blood T cell repertoires in COVID-19. About the study: Sites across the United States, Italy and Spain contributed samples from acute and convalescent COVID-19. T cells, B-cell-depleted T cells, or PBMCs supplied cDNA or gDNA.

With V trimmed by 0 bases and J by 3 bases, 3 bases remained unmatched. Per germline, CDR1 MNHEY and CDR2 SVGEGT. The CDR3 extends over 16 amino acids. In the original analysis: How many nucleated cells were present was estimated from reference gene primer amplification. Clones were sequenced by immunoSEQ multiplex PCR, and TCRdb holds only the in-frame ones, with some missing. V, J and clone size derive from that table, while D and trimming were established from the DNA sequence. Among roughly 410,000 clones listed, over 75% were seen once. Input material: peripheral blood. The V and J genes are TRBV6-2 or TRBV6-3 and TRBJ2-1, with 9 positions matching TRBD2. The TCR comes from a woman aged 55-69 years with COVID-19, enrolled during active disease. The CDR3 region is CASSYSELAGYNEQFF. In nucleotides, the CDR3 is TGTGCCAGCAGTTACTCCGAACTAGCGGGCTACAATGAGCAGTTCTTC.